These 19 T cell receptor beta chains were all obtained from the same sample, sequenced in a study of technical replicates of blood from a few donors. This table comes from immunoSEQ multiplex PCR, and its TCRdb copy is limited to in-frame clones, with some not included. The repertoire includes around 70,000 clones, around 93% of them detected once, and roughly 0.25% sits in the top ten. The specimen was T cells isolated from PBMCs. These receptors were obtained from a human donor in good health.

CDR3 sequence reads: CASSQDLARGGETQYF. The CDR3 DNA sequence: TGTGCCAGCAGCCAAGATCTTGCTCGGGGGGGAGAGACCCAGTACTTC. The chain employs TRBV4-2 and TRBJ2-5; 8 positions match TRBD2. V lost 0 bases and J lost 4; bases outside the gene matches: 7. CDR1 is LGHNA, CDR2 YNFKEQ, per germline. The CDR3 totals 16 residues.

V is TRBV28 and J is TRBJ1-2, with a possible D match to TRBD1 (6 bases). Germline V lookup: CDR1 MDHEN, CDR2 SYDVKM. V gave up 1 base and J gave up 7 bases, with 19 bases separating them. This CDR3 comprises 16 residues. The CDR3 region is CASSLSGGLFGRGYTF. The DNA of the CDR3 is TGTGCCAGCAGTTTATCCGGGGGGCTATTTGGTCGTGGCTACACCTTC.

The CDR3 nucleotides are TGTGCCAGCAGCTTGCCGGGACAGGGCCTCCAAGAGACCCAGTACTTC. Residues: CASSLPGQGLQETQYF. The rearrangement uses TRBV5-4 and TRBJ2-5, with TRBD1 matching over 9 bases. The V and J ends lost 1 base and 1 base, in that order; junction bases with no gene match: 5. Looked up from germline, CDR1 is SGHNT and CDR2 is YYREEE (reference sequence). This CDR3 spans 16 amino acids.

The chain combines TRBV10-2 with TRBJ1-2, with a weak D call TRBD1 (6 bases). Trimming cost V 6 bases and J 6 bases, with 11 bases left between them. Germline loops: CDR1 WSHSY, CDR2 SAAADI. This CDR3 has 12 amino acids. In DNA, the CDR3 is TGCGCCAGCAGGACTTACAGGGATGGCTACACCTTC. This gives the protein CASRTYRDGYTF.

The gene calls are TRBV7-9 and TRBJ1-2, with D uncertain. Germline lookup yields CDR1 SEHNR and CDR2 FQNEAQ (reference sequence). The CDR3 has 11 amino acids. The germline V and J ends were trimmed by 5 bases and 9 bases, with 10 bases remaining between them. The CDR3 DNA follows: TGTGCCAGCAGCCCTCCGGGAAGCTACACCTTC. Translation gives CASSPPGSYTF.

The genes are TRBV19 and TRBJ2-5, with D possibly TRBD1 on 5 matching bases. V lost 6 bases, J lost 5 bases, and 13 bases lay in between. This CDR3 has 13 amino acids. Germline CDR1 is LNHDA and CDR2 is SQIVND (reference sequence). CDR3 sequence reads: CASSANKGETQYF. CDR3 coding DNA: TGTGCCAGTAGCGCCAACAAGGGGGAGACCCAGTACTTC.

For the CDR3, the DNA is TGTGCCAGCAGCCAACGAACCTACGTGGACAATGAGCAGTTCTTC. It codes for CASSQRTYVDNEQFF. The V gene is TRBV16, the J gene TRBJ2-1; D uncertain. V lost 2 bases and J 5 bases, leaving 13 bases between the germline ends. From germline, CDR1 is KGHSY and CDR2 FQNENV. CDR3 length equals 15 residues.

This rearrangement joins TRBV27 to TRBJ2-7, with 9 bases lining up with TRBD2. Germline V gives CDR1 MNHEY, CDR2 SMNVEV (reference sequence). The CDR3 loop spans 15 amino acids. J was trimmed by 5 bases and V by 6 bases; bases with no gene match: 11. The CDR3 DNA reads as TGTGCCAGCAGCTCCCCCGCTAGCGGGAAGGACGAGCAGTACTTC. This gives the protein CASSSPASGKDEQYF.

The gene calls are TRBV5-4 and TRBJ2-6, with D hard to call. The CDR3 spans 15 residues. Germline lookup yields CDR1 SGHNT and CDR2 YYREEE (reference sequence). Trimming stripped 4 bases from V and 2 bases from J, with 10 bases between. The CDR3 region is CASSPPATGANVLTF. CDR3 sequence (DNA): TGTGCCAGCAGCCCCCCCGCGACTGGGGCCAACGTCCTGACTTTC.

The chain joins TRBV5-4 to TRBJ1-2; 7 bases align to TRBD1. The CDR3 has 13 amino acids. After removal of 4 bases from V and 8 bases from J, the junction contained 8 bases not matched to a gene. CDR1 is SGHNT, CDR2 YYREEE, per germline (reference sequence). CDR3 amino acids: CASSVDRQGGYTF. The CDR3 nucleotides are TGTGCCAGCAGCGTGGACAGGCAGGGAGGCTACACCTTC. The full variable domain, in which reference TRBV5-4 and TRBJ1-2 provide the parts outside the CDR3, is ETGVTQSPTHLIKTRGQQVTLRCSSQSGHNTVSWYQQALGQGPQFIFQYYREEENGRGNFPPRFSGLQFPNYSSELNVNALELDDSALYLCASSVDRQGGYTFGSGTRLTVV.

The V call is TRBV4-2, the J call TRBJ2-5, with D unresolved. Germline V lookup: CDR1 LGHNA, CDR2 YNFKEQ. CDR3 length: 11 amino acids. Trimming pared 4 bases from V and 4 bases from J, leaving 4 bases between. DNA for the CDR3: TGTGCCAGCAGCCTTCGAGAGACCCAGTACTTC. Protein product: CASSLRETQYF.

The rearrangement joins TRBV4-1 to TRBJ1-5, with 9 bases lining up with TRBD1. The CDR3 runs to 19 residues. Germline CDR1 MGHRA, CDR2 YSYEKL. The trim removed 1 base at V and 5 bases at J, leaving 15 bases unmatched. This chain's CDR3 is CASSQGRGQGRGSDQPQHF. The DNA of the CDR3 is TGCGCCAGCAGCCAAGGAAGGGGACAGGGTCGGGGCTCGGATCAGCCCCAGCATTTT.

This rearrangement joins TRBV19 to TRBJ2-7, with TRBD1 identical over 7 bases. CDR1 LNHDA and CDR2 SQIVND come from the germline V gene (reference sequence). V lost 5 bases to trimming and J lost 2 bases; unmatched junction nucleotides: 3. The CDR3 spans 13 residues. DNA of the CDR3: TGTGCCAGTAGTCCGGGACAGACCTACGAGCAGTACTTC. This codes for CASSPGQTYEQYF.

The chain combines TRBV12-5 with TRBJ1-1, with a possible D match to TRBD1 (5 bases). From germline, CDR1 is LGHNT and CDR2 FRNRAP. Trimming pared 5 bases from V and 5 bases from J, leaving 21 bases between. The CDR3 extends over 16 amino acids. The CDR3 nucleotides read TGTGCTAGTGGTACCCTATACCCGACGGGGGGGACTGAAGCTTTCTTT. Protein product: CASGTLYPTGGTEAFF.

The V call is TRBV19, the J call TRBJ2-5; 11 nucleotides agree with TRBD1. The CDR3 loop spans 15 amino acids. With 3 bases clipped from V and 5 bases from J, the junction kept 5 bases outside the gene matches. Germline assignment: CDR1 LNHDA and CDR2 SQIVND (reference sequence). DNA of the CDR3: TGTGCCAGTAGTATGCGGGACAGGGGGTCGGAGACCCAGTACTTC. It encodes CASSMRDRGSETQYF. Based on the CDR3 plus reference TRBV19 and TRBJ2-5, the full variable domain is DGGITQSPKYLFRKEGQNVTLSCEQNLNHDAMYWYRQDPGQGLRLIYYSQIVNDFQKGDIAEGYSVSREKKESFPLTVTSAQKNPTAFYLCASSMRDRGSETQYFGPGTRLLVL.

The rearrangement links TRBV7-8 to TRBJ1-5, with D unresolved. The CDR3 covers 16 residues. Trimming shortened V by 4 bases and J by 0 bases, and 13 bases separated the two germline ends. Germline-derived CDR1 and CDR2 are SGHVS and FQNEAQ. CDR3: CASSSLGGFSNQPQHF. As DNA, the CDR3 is TGTGCCAGCAGCTCCCTCGGAGGATTTAGCAATCAGCCCCAGCATTTT.

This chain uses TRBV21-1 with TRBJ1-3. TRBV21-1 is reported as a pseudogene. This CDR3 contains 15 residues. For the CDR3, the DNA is TGTGCCAGCAATGGAACTAGGCCGCGAGGAAACACCATATATTTT. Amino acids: CASNGTRPRGNTIYF.

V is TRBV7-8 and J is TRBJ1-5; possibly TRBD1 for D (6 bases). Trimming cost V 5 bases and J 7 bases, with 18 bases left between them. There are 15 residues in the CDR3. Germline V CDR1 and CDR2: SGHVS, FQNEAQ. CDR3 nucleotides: TGTGCCAGCAGCCCCTACAGGGACGGAAGGCAGCCCCAGCATTTT. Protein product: CASSPYRDGRQPQHF.

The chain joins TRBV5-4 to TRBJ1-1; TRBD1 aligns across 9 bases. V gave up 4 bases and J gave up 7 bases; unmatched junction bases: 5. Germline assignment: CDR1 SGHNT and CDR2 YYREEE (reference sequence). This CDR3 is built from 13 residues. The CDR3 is CASSPTGGGEAFF. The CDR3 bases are TGTGCCAGCAGCCCAACAGGGGGCGGTGAAGCTTTCTTT.